Shown below are 14 T cell receptor beta chains from a single sample sequenced in a study of T cells in Graves' hyperthyroidism and ophthalmopathy. Using RNA transcripts as the source, TCR beta CDR3 regions were amplified. The primer set for the first-round RT-PCR of the TCR CDR3 was HTBI. TCRdb re-called the multiplex PCR reads with MiXCR, one entry per CDR3 protein. The repertoire includes around 490,000 distinct CDR3 sequences, 20% of them detected once, and 47% sits in the top ten. The specimen was blood. The receptors here all came from a middle-aged man with Graves' ophthalmopathy.

This clonotype was observed a handful of times. The V and J genes are TRBV7-2 and TRBJ1-1, with D possibly TRBD1 on 6 matching bases. Germline assignment: CDR1 SGHTA and CDR2 FQGNSA. There are 14 residues in the CDR3. V dropped 1 base and J dropped 7 bases, with 13 bases sitting between them. The CDR3 DNA is TGTGCCAGCAGCTTAGAGCCTCTACAGGGTGAAGCTTTCTTT. Translating it yields CASSLEPLQGEAFF.

This clonotype came up a few times. V usage is TRBV30 and J usage is TRBJ1-1; D is possibly TRBD1 (5 bases). Looked up from germline, CDR1 is GTSNPN and CDR2 is SVGIG (reference sequence). The V end was cut by 4 bases, the J end by 10 bases, with 19 bases between. CDR3 length equals 13 residues. The CDR3 DNA follows: TGTGCCTGGACGGGGACTCTCATACGGGTAGCTTTCTTT. This gives the protein CAWTGTLIRVAFF.

This clonotype was observed a few times. The chain couples TRBV2 to TRBJ2-4; D ambiguous. The J call could be wrong; TRBJ2-1 is a better fit for the DNA end. CDR3 length equals 10 residues. CDR1 SNHLY and CDR2 FYNNEI come from the germline V gene. CDR3 in DNA: TGTGCCAGCAGTGACAGGATTCAGTTCTTC. Amino acids: CASSDRIQFF.

This clonotype showed up many times. V gene TRBV28 combines with J gene TRBJ2-5, with D perhaps TRBD1 or TRBD2 (5 bases each). The germline V gene encodes CDR1 MDHEN and CDR2 SYDVKM. CDR3 size: 16 residues. Trimming removed 7 bases from V and 2 bases from J, with 20 bases in between. DNA for the CDR3: TGTGCCAGCAATATCGGGACCGAAATAAATCAAGAGACCCAGTACTTC. It encodes CASNIGTEINQETQYF.

As concerns this clonotype: A much larger clone differs by one base, so this may be a read error. CDR3 sequence: CASRSGTANTEAFF. In nucleotides, the CDR3 is TGTGCCAGCAGATCCGGGACAGCGAACACTGAAGCTTTCTTT. This chain joins TRBV6-4 and TRBJ1-1; 7 nucleotides align to TRBD1. The CDR3 consists of 14 residues. The ends lost 6 bases at V and 1 base at J; junction bases unmatched: 5. Germline CDR1 and CDR2: MRHNA and SNTAGT.

This clonotype has ten or more counts. J is TRBJ2-7 and V is TRBV6-1; D gene unclear. V lost 5 bases to trimming and J lost 0 bases, with 11 bases between them. The CDR3 is 14 residues long. Germline V lookup: CDR1 MNHNS, CDR2 SASEGT. The chain's CDR3 is CASSSVRSSYEQYF. Here the CDR3 DNA reads TGTGCCAGCAGTTCTGTCAGGAGCTCCTACGAGCAGTACTTC.

This clonotype was detected a few times. The chain combines TRBV10-2 with TRBJ2-1; 8 bases fit TRBD2. The CDR3 has 15 amino acids. Unmatched junction bases numbered 9, after V lost 4 bases and J lost 7 bases. Germline V gives CDR1 WSHSY, CDR2 SAAADI. The DNA of the CDR3 is TGCGCCAGCAGTGTCAGCGGGGGCTTTATGAATGAGCAGTTCTTC. Its protein product is CASSVSGGFMNEQFF.

The V gene is TRBV29-1, the J gene TRBJ1-2; the D is unclear. The length of the CDR3 is 13 residues. In germline, CDR1 is SQVTM, CDR2 ANQGSEA. Trimming took off 4 bases at V and 5 bases at J, with 14 bases between the two ends. The CDR3 DNA reads TGCAGCGTTGTGAACCCTCAAGGATATGGCTACACCTTC. This codes for CSVVNPQGYGYTF.

The chain is built from TRBV6-5 and TRBJ2-4, with a tentative D call TRBD1 (5 bases). Deletions cut 0 bases from V and 2 bases from J, with 17 bases between. CDR3 length: 18 amino acids. The V gene's germline CDR1 is MNHEY and CDR2 SVGAGI. The CDR3 is CASSYSKAGLWTKNIQYF. The CDR3 DNA reads as TGTGCCAGCAGTTACTCGAAGGCAGGGCTATGGACCAAAAACATTCAGTACTTC.

This clonotype came up many times. The chain combines TRBV18 with TRBJ1-1, with 7 bases lining up with TRBD1. The CDR3 contains 16 residues. V shed 0 bases, J shed 1 base, and the junction held 5 bases outside the gene matches. Germline V gene sequence: CDR1 KGHSH, CDR2 LQKENI. CDR3 loop: CASSPPHRGANTEAFF. The CDR3 DNA reads as TGTGCCAGCTCACCACCTCACAGGGGCGCGAACACTGAAGCTTTCTTT.

J is TRBJ1-1 and V is TRBV7-8; D is ambiguous. The CDR3 length is 18 residues. CDR1 is SGHVS and CDR2 is FQNEAQ in the germline V gene. Deletions cut 2 bases from V and 0 bases from J, with 19 bases between. The CDR3 loop reads CASSLPGRKNLMNTEAFF. CDR3 nucleotide sequence: TGTGCCAGCAGCTTACCTGGCAGAAAGAACCTCATGAACACTGAAGCTTTCTTT. The full variable domain, rest sourced from reference TRBV7-8 and TRBJ1-1, is GAGVSQSPRYKVAKRGQDVALRCDPISGHVSLFWYQQALGQGPEFLTYFQNEAQLDKSGLPSDRFFAERPEGSVSTLKIQRTQQEDSAVYLCASSLPGRKNLMNTEAFFGQGTRLTVV.

This clonotype was found many times. The chain couples TRBV30 to TRBJ1-1, with D possibly TRBD1 on 5 matching bases. V lost 0 bases, J lost 4 bases, and 15 bases lay in between. This CDR3 has 15 residues. Looked up from germline, CDR1 is GTSNPN and CDR2 is SVGIG (reference sequence). CDR3 sequence: CAWSVGTRRGTEAFF. CDR3 nucleotide sequence: TGTGCCTGGAGTGTGGGGACCCGCCGGGGCACTGAAGCTTTCTTT.

This clonotype came up many times. This chain connects TRBV7-9 to TRBJ1-6; D gene ambiguous. Trimming left V 1 base short and J 9 bases short, with 10 bases between. This CDR3 spans 14 amino acids. Germline V CDR1 and CDR2: SEHNR, FQNEAQ (reference sequence). In nucleotides, the CDR3 is TGTGCCAGCAGCTTAGAAGGGTCGGGTTCACCCCTCCACTTT. Translation: CASSLEGSGSPLHF.

This clonotype came up many times. The chain combines TRBV7-9 with TRBJ2-5; 8 bases map to TRBD2. CDR3 length equals 14 residues. Germline assignment: CDR1 SEHNR and CDR2 FQNEAQ (reference sequence). V gave up 4 bases and J gave up 4 bases; unmatched junction bases: 5. The DNA for the CDR3 is TGTGCCAGCAGCTCCAGACTAGCGCGAGAGACCCAGTACTTC. This gives the protein CASSSRLARETQYF. The entire variable domain, with the rest obtained from reference TRBV7-9 and TRBJ2-5, is as follows: DTGVSQNPRHKITKRGQNVTFRCDPISEHNRLYWYRQTLGQGPEFLTYFQNEAQLEKSRLLSDRFSAERPKGSFSTLEIQRTEQGDSAMYLCASSSRLARETQYFGPGTRLLVL.